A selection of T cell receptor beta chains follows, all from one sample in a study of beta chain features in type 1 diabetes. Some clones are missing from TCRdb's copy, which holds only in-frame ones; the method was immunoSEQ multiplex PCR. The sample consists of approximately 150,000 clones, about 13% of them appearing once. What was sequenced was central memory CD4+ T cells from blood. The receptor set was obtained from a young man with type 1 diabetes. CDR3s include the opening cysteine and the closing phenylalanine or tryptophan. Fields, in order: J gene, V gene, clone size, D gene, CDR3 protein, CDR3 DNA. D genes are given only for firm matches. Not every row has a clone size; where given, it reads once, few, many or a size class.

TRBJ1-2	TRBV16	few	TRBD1	CASSVPGGYSYGYTF	TGTGCCAGCAGCGTGCCAGGGGGCTACTCCTATGGCTACACCTTC
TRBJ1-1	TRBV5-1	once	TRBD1	CASSDSQGEVTEAFF	TGCGCCAGCAGCGATTCGCAGGGGGAGGTCACTGAAGCTTTCTTT
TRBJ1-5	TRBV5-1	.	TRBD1	CASSAGQGAFQPQHF	TGCGCCAGCAGCGCGGGACAGGGGGCTTTTCAGCCCCAGCATTTT
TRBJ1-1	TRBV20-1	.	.	CSAPGLEAFF	TGCAGTGCTCCGGGACTCGAAGCTTTCTTT
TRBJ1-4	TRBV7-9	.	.	CASSPRRGEKLFF	TGTGCCAGCAGCCCCCGCCGGGGTGAAAAACTGTTTTTT
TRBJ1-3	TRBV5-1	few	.	CASSLGVSDSGNTIYF	TGCGCCAGCAGCTTGGGCGTCAGCGACTCTGGAAACACCATATATTTT
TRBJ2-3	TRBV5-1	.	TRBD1	CASSNGQGSTDTQYF	TGCGCCAGCAGCAACGGACAGGGGAGCACAGATACGCAGTATTTT
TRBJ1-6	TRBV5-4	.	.	CASSLQANSPLHF	TGTGCCAGCAGCCTCCAGGCTAATTCACCCCTCCACTTT
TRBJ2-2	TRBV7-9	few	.	CASSPGLNTGELFF	TGTGCCAGCAGCCCGGGACTTAACACCGGGGAGCTGTTTTTT
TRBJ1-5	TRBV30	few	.	CAWSRQDDQPQHF	TGTGCCTGGAGTCGACAGGACGATCAGCCCCAGCATTTT
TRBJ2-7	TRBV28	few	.	CASSLGTYEQYF	TGTGCCAGCAGTTTAGGGACCTACGAGCAGTACTTC
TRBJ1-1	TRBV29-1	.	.	CSALIKAPGRDTEAFF	TGCAGCGCCCTGATAAAGGCCCCAGGACGGGACACTGAAGCTTTCTTT
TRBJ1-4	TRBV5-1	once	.	CASSRGPGSLTNEKLFF	TGCGCCAGCAGCCGGGGGCCGGGTAGTTTAACTAATGAAAAACTGTTTTTT
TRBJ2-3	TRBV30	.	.	CAWSRESADTQYF	TGTGCTTGGAGCCGGGAATCCGCAGATACGCAGTATTTT
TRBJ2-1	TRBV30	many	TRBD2	CAWSELAGAGEQFF	TGTGCCTGGAGTGAACTAGCGGGGGCAGGGGAGCAGTTCTTC
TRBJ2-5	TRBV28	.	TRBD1	CASSAGRGREETQYF	TGTGCCAGCAGCGCGGGCAGGGGGCGAGAAGAGACCCAGTACTTC
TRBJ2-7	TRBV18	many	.	CASSPPTGNHEQYF	TGTGCCAGCTCACCTCCAACAGGGAACCACGAGCAGTACTTC
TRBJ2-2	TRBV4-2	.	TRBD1	CASSPGYETGNTGELFF	TGTGCCAGCAGCCCAGGCTATGAGACAGGGAATACCGGGGAGCTGTTTTTT
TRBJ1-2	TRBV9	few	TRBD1	CASSVGWATGAYTF	TGTGCCAGCAGCGTAGGTTGGGCCACAGGGGCGTACACCTTC
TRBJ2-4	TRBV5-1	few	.	CASSSAIGENIQYF	TGCGCCAGCAGCTCGGCAATTGGGGAAAACATTCAGTACTTC
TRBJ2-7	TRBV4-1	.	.	CASSQPGYEQYF	TGCGCCAGCAGCCAGCCGGGCTACGAGCAGTACTTC
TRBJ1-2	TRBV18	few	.	CASSPRTEGYTF	TGTGCCAGCTCACCAAGGACCGAAGGCTACACCTTC
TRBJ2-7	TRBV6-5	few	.	CASSPSTGRYYEQYF	TGTGCCAGCAGTCCCTCAACAGGGAGGTACTACGAGCAGTACTTC
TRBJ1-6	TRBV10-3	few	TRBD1	CAISVRGQNSPLHF	TGTGCCATCAGTGTTAGGGGGCAGAATTCACCCCTCCACTTT
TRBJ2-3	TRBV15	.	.	CATSRDRGGATQYF	TGTGCCACCAGCAGAGATAGGGGTGGTGCTACGCAGTATTTT
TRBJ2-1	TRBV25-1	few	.	CASSVSPGRGEYNEQFF	TGTGCCAGCAGTGTCTCGCCGGGGCGGGGAGAATACAATGAGCAGTTCTTC
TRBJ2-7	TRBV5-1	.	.	CASSFVVGDEQYF	TGCGCCAGCAGCTTCGTAGTTGGTGACGAGCAGTACTTC